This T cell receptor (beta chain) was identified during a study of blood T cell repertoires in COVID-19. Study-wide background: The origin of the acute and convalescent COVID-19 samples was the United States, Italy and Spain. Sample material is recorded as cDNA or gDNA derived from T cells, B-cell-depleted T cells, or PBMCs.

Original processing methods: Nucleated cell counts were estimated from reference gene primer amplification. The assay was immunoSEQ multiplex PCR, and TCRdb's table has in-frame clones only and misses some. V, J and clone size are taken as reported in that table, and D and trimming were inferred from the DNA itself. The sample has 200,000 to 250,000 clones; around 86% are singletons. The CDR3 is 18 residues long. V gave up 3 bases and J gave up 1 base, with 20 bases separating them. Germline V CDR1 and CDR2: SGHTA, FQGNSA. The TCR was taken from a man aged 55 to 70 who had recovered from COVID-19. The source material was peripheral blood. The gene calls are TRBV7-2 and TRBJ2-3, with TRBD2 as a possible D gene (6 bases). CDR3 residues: CASSLVGSRWGGTDTQYF. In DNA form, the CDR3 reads TGTGCCAGCAGCTTGGTCGGGAGTAGGTGGGGGGGCACAGATACGCAGTATTTT.